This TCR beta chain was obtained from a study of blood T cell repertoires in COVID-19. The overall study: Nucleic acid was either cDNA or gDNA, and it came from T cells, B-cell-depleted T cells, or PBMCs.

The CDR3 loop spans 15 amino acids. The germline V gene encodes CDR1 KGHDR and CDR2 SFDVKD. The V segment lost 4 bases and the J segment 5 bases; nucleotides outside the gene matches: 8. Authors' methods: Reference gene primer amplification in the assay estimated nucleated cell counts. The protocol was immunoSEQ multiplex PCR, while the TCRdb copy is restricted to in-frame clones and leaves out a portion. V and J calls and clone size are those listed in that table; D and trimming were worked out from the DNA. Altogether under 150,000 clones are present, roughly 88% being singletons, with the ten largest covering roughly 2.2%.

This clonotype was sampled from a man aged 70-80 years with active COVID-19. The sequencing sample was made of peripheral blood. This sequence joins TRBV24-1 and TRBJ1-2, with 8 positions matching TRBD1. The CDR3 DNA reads TGTGCCACCAGTGACCCGACAGGGGCTGATTATGGCTACACCTTC. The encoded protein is CATSDPTGADYGYTF.